This record looks at one T cell receptor (beta chain) sequence and its context. This record comes from a study of shared clonotypes between healthy human individuals. V was clipped by 1 base and J by 0 bases, with 11 bases between them. Germline loops: CDR1 SGHVS, CDR2 FQNEAQ. The CDR3 length is 16 residues. Assay: immunoSEQ multiplex PCR; the TCRdb copy retains only in-frame clones and omits some. The sample includes nearly 1,000,000 clones, over 75% of them seen just once. Specimen: memory CD4+ T cells sorted from blood. Regarding subset: CD45RA-negative fraction. The sequence was obtained from a man aged 18 to 29 in good health. The rearrangement links TRBV7-8 to TRBJ2-3; the D gene is possibly TRBD1 (5 bases). CDR3 loop: CASSLGDSGSTDTQYF. In DNA form, the CDR3 reads TGTGCCAGCAGCTTAGGAGATTCAGGGAGCACAGATACGCAGTATTTT.